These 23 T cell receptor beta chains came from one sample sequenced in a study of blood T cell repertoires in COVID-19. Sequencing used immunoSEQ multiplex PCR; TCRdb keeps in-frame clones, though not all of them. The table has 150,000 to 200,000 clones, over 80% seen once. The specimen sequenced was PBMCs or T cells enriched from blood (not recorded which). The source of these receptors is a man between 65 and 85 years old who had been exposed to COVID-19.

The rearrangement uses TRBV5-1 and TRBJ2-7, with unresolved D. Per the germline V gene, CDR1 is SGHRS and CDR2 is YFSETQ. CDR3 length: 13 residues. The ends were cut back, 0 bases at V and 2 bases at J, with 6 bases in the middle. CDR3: CASSLAVAYEQYF. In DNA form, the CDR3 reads TGCGCCAGCAGCTTGGCGGTTGCCTACGAGCAGTACTTC. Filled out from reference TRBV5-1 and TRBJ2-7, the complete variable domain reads KAGVTQTPRYLIKTRGQQVTLSCSPISGHRSVSWYQQTPGQGLQFLFEYFSETQRNKGNFPGRFSGRQFSNSRSEMNVSTLELGDSALYLCASSLAVAYEQYFGPGTRLTVT.

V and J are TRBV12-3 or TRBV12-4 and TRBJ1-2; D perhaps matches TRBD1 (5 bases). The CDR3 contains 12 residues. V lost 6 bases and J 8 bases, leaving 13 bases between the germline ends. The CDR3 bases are TGTGCCAGCAGGGCCGTGGGGCACGGCTACACCTTC. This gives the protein CASRAVGHGYTF.

The CDR3 sequence: CASSIGGGAGELFF. DNA for the CDR3: TGTGCCAGTAGTATAGGTGGAGGGGCCGGGGAGCTGTTTTTT. The chain is built from TRBV19 and TRBJ2-2; D perhaps matches TRBD2 (6 bases). There are 14 residues in the CDR3. V lost 1 base and J 6 bases, leaving 9 bases between the germline ends. In germline, CDR1 is LNHDA, CDR2 SQIVND (reference sequence).

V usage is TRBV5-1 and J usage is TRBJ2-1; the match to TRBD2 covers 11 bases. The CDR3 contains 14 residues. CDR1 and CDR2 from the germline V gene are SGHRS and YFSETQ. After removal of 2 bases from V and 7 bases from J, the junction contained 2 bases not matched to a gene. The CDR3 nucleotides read TGCGCCAGCAGCTTAACTAGCGGGAGTAATGAGCAGTTCTTC. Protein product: CASSLTSGSNEQFF. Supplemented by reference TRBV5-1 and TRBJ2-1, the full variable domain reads KAGVTQTPRYLIKTRGQQVTLSCSPISGHRSVSWYQQTPGQGLQFLFEYFSETQRNKGNFPGRFSGRQFSNSRSEMNVSTLELGDSALYLCASSLTSGSNEQFFGPGTRLTVL.

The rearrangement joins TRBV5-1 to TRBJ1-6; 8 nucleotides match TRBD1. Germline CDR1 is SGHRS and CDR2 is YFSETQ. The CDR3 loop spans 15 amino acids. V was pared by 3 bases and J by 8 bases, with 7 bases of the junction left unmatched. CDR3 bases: TGCGCCAGCAGCTCACAGGGGGGAAATTATTCACCCCTCCACTTT. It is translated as CASSSQGGNYSPLHF.

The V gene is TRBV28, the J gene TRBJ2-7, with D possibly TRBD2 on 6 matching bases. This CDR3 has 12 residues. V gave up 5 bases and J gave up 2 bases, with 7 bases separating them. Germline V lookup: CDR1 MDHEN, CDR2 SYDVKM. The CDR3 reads CASSGGAYEQYF. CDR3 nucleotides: TGTGCCAGCAGTGGCGGGGCCTACGAGCAGTACTTC.

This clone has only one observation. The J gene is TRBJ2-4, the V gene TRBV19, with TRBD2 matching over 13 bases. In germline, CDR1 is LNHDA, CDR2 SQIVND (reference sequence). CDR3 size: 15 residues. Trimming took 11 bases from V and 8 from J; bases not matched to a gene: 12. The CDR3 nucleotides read TGTGCCTCTGATCCCGGGACTAGCGGGATTCACATTCAGTACTTC. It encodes CASDPGTSGIHIQYF.

CDR3 bases: TGCGCCAGCAGCTTGGGGACTAGCGGGAGTTACGGTGAGCAGTTCTTC. This codes for CASSLGTSGSYGEQFF. The rearrangement joins TRBV5-1 to TRBJ2-1; 13 bases agree with TRBD2. The CDR3 runs to 16 residues. The germline V gene encodes CDR1 SGHRS and CDR2 YFSETQ. Losses at the gene ends were 0 bases for V and 9 bases for J; bases not matched to a gene: 6.

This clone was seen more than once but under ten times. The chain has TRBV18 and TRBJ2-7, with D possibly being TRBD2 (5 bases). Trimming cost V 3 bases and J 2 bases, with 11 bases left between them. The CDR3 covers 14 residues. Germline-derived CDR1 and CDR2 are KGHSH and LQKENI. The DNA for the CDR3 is TGTGCCAGCTCACCCGACCCGGGAACCTACGAGCAGTACTTC. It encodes CASSPDPGTYEQYF.

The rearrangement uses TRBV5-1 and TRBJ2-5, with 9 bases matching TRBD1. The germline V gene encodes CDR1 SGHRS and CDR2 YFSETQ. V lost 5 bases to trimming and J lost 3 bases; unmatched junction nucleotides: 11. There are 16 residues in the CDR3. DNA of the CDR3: TGCGCCAGCAGTCGGAGTGGGACAGGGAAAGAAGAGACCCAGTACTTC. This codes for CASSRSGTGKEETQYF.

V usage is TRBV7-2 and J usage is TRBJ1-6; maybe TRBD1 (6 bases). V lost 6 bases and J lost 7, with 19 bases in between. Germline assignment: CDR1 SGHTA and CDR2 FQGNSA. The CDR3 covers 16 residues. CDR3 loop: CASRTGQGVLNSPLHF. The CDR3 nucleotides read TGTGCCAGCAGAACAGGGCAGGGAGTTTTGAATTCACCCCTCCACTTT.

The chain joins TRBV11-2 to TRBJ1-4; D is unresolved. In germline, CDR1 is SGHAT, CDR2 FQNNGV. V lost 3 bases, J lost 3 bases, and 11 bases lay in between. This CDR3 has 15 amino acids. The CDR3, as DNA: TGTGCCAGCAGCTTGGGCGGGGTCCCTAATGAAAAACTGTTTTTT. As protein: CASSLGGVPNEKLFF.

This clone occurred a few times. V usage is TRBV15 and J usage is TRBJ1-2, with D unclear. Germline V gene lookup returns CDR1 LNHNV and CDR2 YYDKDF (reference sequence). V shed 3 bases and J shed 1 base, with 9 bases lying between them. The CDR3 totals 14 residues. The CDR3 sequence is CATSRWTLNYGYTF. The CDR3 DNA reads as TGTGCCACCAGCAGGTGGACTCTTAACTATGGCTACACCTTC.

The CDR3 loop is CACYGVQTQYF. The CDR3 bases are TGCGCTTGCTACGGGGTTCAGACCCAGTACTTC. This chain connects TRBV10-2 to TRBJ2-5, with a possible D match to TRBD2 (5 bases). Per germline, CDR1 WSHSY and CDR2 SAAADI. The CDR3 has 11 amino acids.

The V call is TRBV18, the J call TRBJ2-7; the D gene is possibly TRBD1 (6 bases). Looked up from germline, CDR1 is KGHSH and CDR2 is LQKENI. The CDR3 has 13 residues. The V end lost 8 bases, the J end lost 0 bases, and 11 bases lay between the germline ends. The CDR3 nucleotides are TGTGCCAGCCAACAGGGAAACTCCTACGAGCAGTACTTC. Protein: CASQQGNSYEQYF.

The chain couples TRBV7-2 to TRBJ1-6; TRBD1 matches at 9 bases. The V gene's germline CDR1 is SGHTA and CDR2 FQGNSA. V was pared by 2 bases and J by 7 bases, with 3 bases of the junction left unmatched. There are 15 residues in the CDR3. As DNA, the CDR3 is TGTGCCAGCAGCTTAACAGGGGGCAAGAATTCACCCCTCCACTTT. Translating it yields CASSLTGGKNSPLHF.

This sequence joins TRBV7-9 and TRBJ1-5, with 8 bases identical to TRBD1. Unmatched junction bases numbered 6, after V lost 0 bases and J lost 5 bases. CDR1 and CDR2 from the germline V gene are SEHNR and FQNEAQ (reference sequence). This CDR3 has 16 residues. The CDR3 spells CASSLAGQGGYQPQHF. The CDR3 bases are TGTGCCAGCAGCTTAGCTGGACAGGGAGGGTATCAGCCCCAGCATTTT.

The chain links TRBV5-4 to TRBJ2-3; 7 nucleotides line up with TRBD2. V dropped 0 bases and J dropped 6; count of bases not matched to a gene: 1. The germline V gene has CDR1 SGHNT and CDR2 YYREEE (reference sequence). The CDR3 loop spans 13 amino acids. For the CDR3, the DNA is TGTGCCAGCAGCTTGGTCGGGGGGGATACGCAGTATTTT. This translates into CASSLVGGDTQYF.

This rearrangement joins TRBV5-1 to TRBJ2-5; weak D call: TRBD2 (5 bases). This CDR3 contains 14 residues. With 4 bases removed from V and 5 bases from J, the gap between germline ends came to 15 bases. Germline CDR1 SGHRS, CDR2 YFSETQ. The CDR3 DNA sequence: TGCGCCAGCAGCAGGAAGGGTCCGGGGGAGACCCAGTACTTC. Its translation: CASSRKGPGETQYF.

This chain's CDR3 is CASSQDAGIRPGNTIYF. DNA for the CDR3: TGCGCCAGCAGCCAAGACGCCGGGATAAGGCCCGGAAACACCATATATTTT. V is TRBV4-3 and J is TRBJ1-3; D gene ambiguous. The CDR3 is 17 residues long. Trimming shortened V by 0 bases and J by 4 bases, and 16 bases separated the two germline ends. CDR1 and CDR2 (germline): LGHNA, YSLEER.

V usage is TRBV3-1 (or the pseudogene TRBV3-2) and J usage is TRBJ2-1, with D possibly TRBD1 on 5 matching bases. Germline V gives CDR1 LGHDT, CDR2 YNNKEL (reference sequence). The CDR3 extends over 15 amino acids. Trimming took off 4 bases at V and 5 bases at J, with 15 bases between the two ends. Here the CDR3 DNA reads TGTGCCAGCAGCCCCCGGACAATTGGGCACAATGAGCAGTTCTTC. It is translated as CASSPRTIGHNEQFF.

CDR3 DNA sequence: TGTGCCAGCAGGTCGACAGGGCGCACAGATACGCAGTATTTT. This sequence encodes CASRSTGRTDTQYF. The chain is built from TRBV6-5 and TRBJ2-3; 7 bases are shared with TRBD1. Germline CDR1 reads MNHEY; CDR2 reads SVGAGI. The CDR3 sequence is 14 residues long. J was trimmed by 1 base and V by 6 bases; bases with no gene match: 4.

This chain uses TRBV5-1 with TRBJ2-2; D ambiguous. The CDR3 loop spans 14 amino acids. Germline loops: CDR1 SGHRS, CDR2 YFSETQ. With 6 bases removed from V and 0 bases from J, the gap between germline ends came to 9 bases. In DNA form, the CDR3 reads TGCGCCAGCATAGTGAACCCGAACACCGGGGAGCTGTTTTTT. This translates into CASIVNPNTGELFF.